This TCR beta chain derives from a study of blood T cell repertoires in COVID-19. Background on the study: COVID-19 samples, acute and convalescent, were from the United States, Italy and Spain.

Generated by immunoSEQ multiplex PCR, the TCRdb table keeps only in-frame clones and is missing some. The profile covers around 59,000 clones, with 70% to 85% appearing a single time and around 13% taken by the ten largest. From germline, CDR1 is LNHDA and CDR2 SQIVND (reference sequence). Trimming took 7 bases from V and 1 from J, leaving 11 bases between them. The CDR3 contains 14 residues. Source material: peripheral blood. This receptor was identified in a man at least 80 years old with acute or convalescent COVID-19. The J gene is TRBJ1-3, the V gene TRBV19; D unclear. The CDR3 protein is CASTRTDSGNTIYF. The CDR3 bases are TGTGCCAGTACAAGAACAGATTCTGGAAACACCATATATTTT.